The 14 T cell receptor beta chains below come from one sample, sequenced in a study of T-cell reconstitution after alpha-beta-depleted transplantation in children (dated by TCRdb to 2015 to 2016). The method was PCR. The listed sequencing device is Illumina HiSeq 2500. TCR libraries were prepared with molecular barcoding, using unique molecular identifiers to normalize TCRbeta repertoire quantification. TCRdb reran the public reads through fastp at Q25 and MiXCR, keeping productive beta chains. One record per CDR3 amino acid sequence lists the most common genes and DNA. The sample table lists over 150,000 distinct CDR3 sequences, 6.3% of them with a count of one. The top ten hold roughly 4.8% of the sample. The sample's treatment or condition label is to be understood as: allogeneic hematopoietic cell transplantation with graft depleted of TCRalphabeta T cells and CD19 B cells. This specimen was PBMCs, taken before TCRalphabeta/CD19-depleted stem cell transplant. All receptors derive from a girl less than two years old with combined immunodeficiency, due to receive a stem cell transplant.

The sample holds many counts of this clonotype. The CDR3 DNA follows: TGTGCCAGCAGCCCGCAGTACAACACAGATACGCAGTATTTT. The encoded protein is CASSPQYNTDTQYF. The chain uses TRBV7-6 and TRBJ2-3; D uncertain. CDR3 length equals 14 residues. CDR1 is SGHVS, CDR2 FNYEAQ, per germline. V was pared by 5 bases and J by 2 bases, with 11 bases between.

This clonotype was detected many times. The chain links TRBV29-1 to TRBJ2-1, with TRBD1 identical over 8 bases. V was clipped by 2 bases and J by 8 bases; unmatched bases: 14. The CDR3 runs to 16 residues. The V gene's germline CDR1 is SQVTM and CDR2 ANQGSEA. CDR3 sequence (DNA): TGCAGCGTTGAAACCCGACAGGGGAGAGGTCGGGATGAGCAGTTCTTC. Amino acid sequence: CSVETRQGRGRDEQFF.

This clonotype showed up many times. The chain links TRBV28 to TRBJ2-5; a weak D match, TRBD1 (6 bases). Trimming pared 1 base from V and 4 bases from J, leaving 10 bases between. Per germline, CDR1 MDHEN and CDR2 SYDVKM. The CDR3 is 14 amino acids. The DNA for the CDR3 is TGTGCCAGCAGTTTATTCGGCAGGGGAGAGACCCAGTACTTC. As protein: CASSLFGRGETQYF.

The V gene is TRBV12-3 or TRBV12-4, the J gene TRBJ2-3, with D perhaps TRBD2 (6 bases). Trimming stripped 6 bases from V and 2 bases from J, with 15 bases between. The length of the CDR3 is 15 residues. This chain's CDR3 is CASSSGTPFTDTQYF. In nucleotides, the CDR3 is TGTGCCAGCAGCTCCGGGACTCCTTTCACAGATACGCAGTATTTT.

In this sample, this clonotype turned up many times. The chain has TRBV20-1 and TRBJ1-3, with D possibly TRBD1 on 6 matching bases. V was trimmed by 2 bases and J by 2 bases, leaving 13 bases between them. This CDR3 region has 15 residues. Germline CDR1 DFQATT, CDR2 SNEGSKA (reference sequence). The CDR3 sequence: CSARTHGTPGNTIYF. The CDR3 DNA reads TGCAGTGCTAGAACCCACGGGACACCTGGAAACACCATATATTTT.

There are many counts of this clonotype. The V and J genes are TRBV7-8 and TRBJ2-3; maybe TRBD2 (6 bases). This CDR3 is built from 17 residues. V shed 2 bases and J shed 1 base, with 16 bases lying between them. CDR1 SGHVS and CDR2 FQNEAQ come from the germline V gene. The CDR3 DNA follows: TGTGCCAGCAGCTTAAAGCGGGTTAGCGGCCGCACAGATACGCAGTATTTT. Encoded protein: CASSLKRVSGRTDTQYF.

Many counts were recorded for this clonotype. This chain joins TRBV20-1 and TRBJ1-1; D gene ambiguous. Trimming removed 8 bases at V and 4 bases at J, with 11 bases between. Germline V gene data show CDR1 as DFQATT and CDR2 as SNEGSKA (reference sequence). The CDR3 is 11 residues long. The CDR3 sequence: CSCTFATEAFF. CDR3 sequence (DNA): TGCAGTTGTACGTTCGCCACTGAAGCTTTCTTT.

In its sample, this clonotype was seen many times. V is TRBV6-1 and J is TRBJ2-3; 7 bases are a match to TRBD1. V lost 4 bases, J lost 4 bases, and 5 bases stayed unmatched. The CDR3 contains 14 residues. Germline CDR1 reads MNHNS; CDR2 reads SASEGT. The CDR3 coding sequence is TGTGCCAGCAGTGGACAGGGACCCCCAGATACGCAGTATTTT. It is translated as CASSGQGPPDTQYF.

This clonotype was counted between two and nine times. The CDR3 spells CASSLYAGGRNEQFF. In nucleotides, the CDR3 is TGTGCCAGCAGCCTCTACGCGGGGGGTCGTAATGAGCAGTTCTTC. The gene calls are TRBV11-2 and TRBJ2-1, with 8 bases matching TRBD2. The CDR3 totals 15 residues. Germline V CDR1 and CDR2: SGHAT, FQNNGV. J gave up 7 bases and V 5 bases, and 10 bases lay outside the gene matches.

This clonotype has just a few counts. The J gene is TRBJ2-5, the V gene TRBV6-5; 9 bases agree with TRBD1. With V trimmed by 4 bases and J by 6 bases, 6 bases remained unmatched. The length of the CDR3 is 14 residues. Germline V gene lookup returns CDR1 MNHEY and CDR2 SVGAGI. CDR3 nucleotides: TGTGCCAGCAGTTCCTGGGACAGGGTGCAGACCCAGTACTTC. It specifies CASSSWDRVQTQYF.

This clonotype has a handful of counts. In nucleotides, the CDR3 is TGTGCCAGCAGCTTATCCGGGAGTACTACCTACGAGCAGTACTTC. Its translation: CASSLSGSTTYEQYF. The chain employs TRBV7-9 and TRBJ2-7; TRBD2 is a possible D gene (6 bases). The ends were cut back, 2 bases at V and 2 bases at J, with 13 bases in the middle. Germline V CDR1 and CDR2: SEHNR, FQNEAQ (reference sequence). The CDR3 has 15 residues. The whole variable domain, remainder taken from reference TRBV7-9 and TRBJ2-7, is DTGVSQNPRHKITKRGQNVTFRCDPISEHNRLYWYRQTLGQGPEFLTYFQNEAQLEKSRLLSDRFSAERPKGSFSTLEIQRTEQGDSAMYLCASSLSGSTTYEQYFGPGTRLTVT.

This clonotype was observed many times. CDR3 amino acids: CASSPGQGMFTEAFF. The CDR3 DNA is TGCGCCAGCAGCCCGGGACAGGGGATGTTCACTGAAGCTTTCTTT. V gene TRBV5-1 combines with J gene TRBJ1-1; 10 nucleotides line up with TRBD1. The trim removed 4 bases at V and 4 bases at J, leaving 7 bases unmatched. CDR3 size: 15 residues. Germline assignment: CDR1 SGHRS and CDR2 YFSETQ.

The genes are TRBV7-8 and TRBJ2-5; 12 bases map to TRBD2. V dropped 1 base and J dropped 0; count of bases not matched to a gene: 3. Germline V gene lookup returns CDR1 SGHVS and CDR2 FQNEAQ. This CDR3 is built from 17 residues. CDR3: CASSLGLAGAYQETQYF. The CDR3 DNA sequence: TGTGCCAGCAGCTTAGGACTAGCGGGGGCGTACCAAGAGACCCAGTACTTC.

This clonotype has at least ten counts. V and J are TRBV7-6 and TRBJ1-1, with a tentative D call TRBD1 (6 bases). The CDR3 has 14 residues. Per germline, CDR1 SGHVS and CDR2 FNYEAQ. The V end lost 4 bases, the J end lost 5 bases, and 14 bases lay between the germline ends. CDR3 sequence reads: CASSSGAGLTEAFF. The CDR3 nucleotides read TGTGCCAGCAGCTCAGGGGCGGGATTAACTGAAGCTTTCTTT.